Each of the 5 T cell receptor beta chains below was sequenced from the same sample in a study of cytomegalovirus exposure and HLA in healthy donors. Primers: 60 Vbeta forward and 13 Jbeta reverse. Method: immunoSEQ multiplex PCR; TCRdb's copy keeps in-frame clones and lacks some. This sample has some 140,000 clones, with 80% found just once. Sequencing was carried out using PBMCs. Receptors were obtained from a male donor in good health and CMV-seropositive.

The CDR3 protein is CASSSAAVGGTIYF. The CDR3 DNA follows: TGTGCCAGCAGTTCCGCGGCTGTTGGAGGCACCATATATTTT. The genes are TRBV6-5 and TRBJ1-3; D is unclear. The CDR3 length is 14 residues. Trimming removed 4 bases from V and 9 bases from J, with 16 bases in between. CDR1 MNHEY and CDR2 SVGAGI come from the germline V gene.

The chain uses TRBV10-3 and TRBJ1-1, with a possible D match to TRBD1 (5 bases). The CDR3 contains 14 residues. With 6 bases removed from V and 0 bases from J, the gap between germline ends came to 11 bases. CDR1 is ENHRY, CDR2 SYGVKD, per germline. The CDR3 here is CAIRGQYMNTEAFF. CDR3 bases: TGTGCCATCAGGGGGCAGTACATGAACACTGAAGCTTTCTTT.

The chain links TRBV5-1 to TRBJ2-5; tentative D call: TRBD1 (5 bases). The tail of the sequence fits TRBJ2-7 better, so the J call may be wrong. The germline gives CDR1 SGHRS, CDR2 YFSETQ. The CDR3 consists of 17 residues. The CDR3 DNA is TGCGCCAGCAGCCCCCGGCAGGGCAGCTCCCTTCCCTACGAGCAGTACTTC. Translating gives CASSPRQGSSLPYEQYF.

The rearrangement uses TRBV4-1 and TRBJ2-1; no clear D gene. The CDR3 spans 13 residues. Trimming removed 1 base from V and 9 bases from J, with 10 bases in between. Germline-derived CDR1 and CDR2 are MGHRA and YSYEKL. This chain's CDR3 is CASSQVGASEQFF. CDR3 coding DNA: TGCGCCAGCAGCCAAGTTGGAGCGAGTGAGCAGTTCTTC.

About this clone itself: Other DNA sequences in this sample translate to the same CDR3. V and J are TRBV6-4 and TRBJ1-1; 11 positions agree with TRBD1. This CDR3 has 15 residues. In germline, CDR1 is MRHNA, CDR2 SNTAGT. V was clipped by 3 bases and J by 1 base; unmatched bases: 1. CDR3 protein: CASSDGTGGNTEAFF. CDR3 DNA: TGTGCCAGCAGTGATGGGACAGGGGGGAACACTGAAGCTTTCTTT.